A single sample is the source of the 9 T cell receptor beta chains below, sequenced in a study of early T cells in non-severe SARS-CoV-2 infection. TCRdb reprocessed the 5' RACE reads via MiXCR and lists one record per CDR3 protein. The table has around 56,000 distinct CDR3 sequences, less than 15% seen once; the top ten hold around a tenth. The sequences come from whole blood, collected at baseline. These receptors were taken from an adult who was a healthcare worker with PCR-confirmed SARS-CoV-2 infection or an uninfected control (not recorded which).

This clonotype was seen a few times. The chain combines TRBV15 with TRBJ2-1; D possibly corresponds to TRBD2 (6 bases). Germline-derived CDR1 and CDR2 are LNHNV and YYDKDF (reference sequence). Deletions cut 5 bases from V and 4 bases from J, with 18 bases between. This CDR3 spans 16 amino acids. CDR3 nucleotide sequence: TGTGCCACCAGCCTACGTTCGGCGGGAACATACAATGAGCAGTTCTTC. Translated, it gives CATSLRSAGTYNEQFF.

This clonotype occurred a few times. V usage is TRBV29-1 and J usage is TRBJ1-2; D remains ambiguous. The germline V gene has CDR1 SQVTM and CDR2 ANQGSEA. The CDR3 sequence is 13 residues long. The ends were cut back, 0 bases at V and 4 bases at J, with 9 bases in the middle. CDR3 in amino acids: CSVEEWESYGYTF. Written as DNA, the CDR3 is TGCAGCGTTGAAGAGTGGGAATCCTATGGCTACACCTTC.

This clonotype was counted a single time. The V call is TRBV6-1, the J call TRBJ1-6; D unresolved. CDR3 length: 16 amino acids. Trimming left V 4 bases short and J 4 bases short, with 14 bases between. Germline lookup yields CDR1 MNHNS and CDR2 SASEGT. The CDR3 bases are TGTGCCAGCAGTGGGGTGGCAGGATCTTATAATTCACCCCTCCACTTT. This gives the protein CASSGVAGSYNSPLHF.

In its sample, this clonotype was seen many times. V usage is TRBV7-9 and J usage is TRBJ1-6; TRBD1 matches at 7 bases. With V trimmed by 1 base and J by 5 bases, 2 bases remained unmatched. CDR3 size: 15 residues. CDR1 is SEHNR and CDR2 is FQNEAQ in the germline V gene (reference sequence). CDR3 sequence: CASSLGDRDNSPLHF. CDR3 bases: TGTGCCAGCAGCTTAGGGGACAGAGATAATTCACCCCTCCACTTT.

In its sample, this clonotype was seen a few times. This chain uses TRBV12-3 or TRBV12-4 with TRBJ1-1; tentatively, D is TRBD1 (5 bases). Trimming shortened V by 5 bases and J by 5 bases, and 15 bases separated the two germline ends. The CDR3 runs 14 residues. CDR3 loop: CASSPRRVATEAFF. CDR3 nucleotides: TGTGCCAGCAGTCCCCGCAGGGTCGCGACTGAAGCTTTCTTT.

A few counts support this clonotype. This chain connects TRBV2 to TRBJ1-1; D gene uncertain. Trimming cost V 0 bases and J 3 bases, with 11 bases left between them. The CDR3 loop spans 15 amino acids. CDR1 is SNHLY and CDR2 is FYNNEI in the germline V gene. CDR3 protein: CASSEALKSDTEAFF. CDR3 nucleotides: TGTGCCAGCAGTGAAGCGCTGAAGTCGGACACTGAAGCTTTCTTT.

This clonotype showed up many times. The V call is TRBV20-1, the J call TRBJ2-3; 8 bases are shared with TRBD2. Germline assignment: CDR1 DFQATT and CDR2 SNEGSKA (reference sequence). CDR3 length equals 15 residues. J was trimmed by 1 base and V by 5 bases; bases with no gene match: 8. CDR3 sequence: CSALTGTRGTDTQYF. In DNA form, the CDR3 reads TGCAGTGCTCTTACCGGGACTAGGGGCACAGATACGCAGTATTTT.

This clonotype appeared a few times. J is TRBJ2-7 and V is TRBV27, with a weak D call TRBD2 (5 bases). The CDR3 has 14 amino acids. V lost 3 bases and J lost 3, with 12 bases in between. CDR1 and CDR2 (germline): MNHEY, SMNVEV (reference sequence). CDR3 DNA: TGTGCCAGCAGTTTGGTCCGGGGTCGCTACGAGCAGTACTTC. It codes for CASSLVRGRYEQYF.

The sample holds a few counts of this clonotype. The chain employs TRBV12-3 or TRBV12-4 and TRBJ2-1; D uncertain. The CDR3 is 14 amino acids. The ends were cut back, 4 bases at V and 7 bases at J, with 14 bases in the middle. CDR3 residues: CASSSLFLGNEQFF. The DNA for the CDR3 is TGTGCCAGCAGTTCACTGTTTCTAGGAAATGAGCAGTTCTTC.